The clone carrying this T cell receptor beta chain was detected only a few times. The antigen is not known. The data were obtained in a study of blood T cells in healthy people across ages. PBMCs numbering at least 7 million were isolated per sample. A J-beta primer mix and a sample-barcoded 5' primer were used in a second PCR of about 7 to 12 cycles. MiXCR was run by TCRdb on the 5' RACE reads, yielding one entry per CDR3 protein. This sample yields under 800,000 distinct CDR3 sequences, of which about 42% are seen a single time; under 25% belongs to the top ten. Study findings and constraints: Estimated diversity that came from one million T cells was considered an underestimate. Compared with aged donors, long-lived donors showed fewer expanded clones, suggesting selection.

The V and J ends lost 8 bases and 7 bases, in that order; junction bases with no gene match: 7. CDR3 length: 15 amino acids. Germline V lookup: CDR1 LNHNV, CDR2 YYDKDF (reference sequence). The chain carries TRBV15 and TRBJ2-1, with 14 positions matching TRBD2. Sequencing was done on a sample of blood. This sequence originates from a woman in her sixties or seventies in good health. CDR3 in amino acids: CATQGTSGSGNEQFF. The CDR3 DNA is TGTGCCACCCAGGGGACTAGCGGGAGTGGAAATGAGCAGTTCTTC.